These 4 T cell receptor beta chains were all obtained from the same sample, sequenced in a study of T cell clonality in common variable immunodeficiency. Here immunoSEQ multiplex PCR was the method, and the copy in TCRdb shows in-frame clones only, minus some. The sample contains approximately 52,000 clones, none of them singletons. The sequenced material came from peripheral blood mononuclear cells. The receptors originated from a person aged 18 to 75 in good health.

This clone has ten or more counts. The CDR3 end falls 3 residues outside the read, so it is completed with the germline J gene. The rearrangement links TRBV19 to TRBJ1-4; D might be TRBD1 (5 bases). The V end lost 4 bases, the J end lost 0 bases, and 12 bases lay between the germline ends. CDR3 length: 16 residues. Germline V gene lookup returns CDR1 LNHDA and CDR2 SQIVND (reference sequence). The sequenced CDR3 bases are TGTGCCAGTAGTACCCTCGACAGCGCAACTAATGAAAAA. This encodes CASSTLDSATNEK. From start to end, the CDR3 is CASSTLDSATNEKLFF.

This clone was observed many times. The sequence runs out 3 residues before the end of the CDR3; the remainder is reconstructed from the germline J gene. The chain employs TRBV5-1 and TRBJ2-2; D uncertain. CDR3 length equals 16 residues. Germline loops: CDR1 SGHRS, CDR2 YFSETQ. Trimming removed 0 bases from V and 0 bases from J, with 9 bases in between. The CDR3 is CASSLGHVANTGELFF. The covered CDR3 bases are TGCGCCAGCAGCTTGGGACACGTCGCGAACACCGGGGAG.

Many counts were recorded for this clone. The CDR3 end falls 3 residues outside the read, so it is completed with the germline J gene. This chain uses TRBV5-1 with TRBJ2-3, with 10 bases aligning to TRBD2. J lost 3 bases, V lost 0 bases, and 4 bases had no gene match. Per germline, CDR1 SGHRS and CDR2 YFSETQ. There are 16 residues in the CDR3. The chain's CDR3 is CASSLASGSLTDTQYF. The covered CDR3 bases are TGCGCCAGCAGCTTGGCTAGCGGGAGTTTAACAGATACG.

This clone was seen ten or more times. The read stops 3 residues short of the end of the CDR3; the missing end is completed from the germline J gene. The chain carries TRBV18 and TRBJ2-3; 9 bases line up with TRBD1. V trimming: 2 bases; J trimming: 0 bases; junction bases outside the gene matches: 3. CDR1 and CDR2 from the germline V gene are KGHSH and LQKENI. This CDR3 is built from 16 residues. CDR3 bases read: TGTGCCAGCTCACCAGTTGGGACAGGGAGCACAGATACG. Its translation: CASSPVGTGSTDT. The entire CDR3 protein is CASSPVGTGSTDTQYF. The whole variable domain, filled in from reference TRBV18 and TRBJ2-3, reads NAGVMQNPRHLVRRRGQEARLRCSPMKGHSHVYWYRQLPEEGLKFMVYLQKENIIDESGMPKERFSAEFPKEGPSILRIQQVVRGDSAAYFCASSPVGTGSTDTQYFGPGTRLTVL.